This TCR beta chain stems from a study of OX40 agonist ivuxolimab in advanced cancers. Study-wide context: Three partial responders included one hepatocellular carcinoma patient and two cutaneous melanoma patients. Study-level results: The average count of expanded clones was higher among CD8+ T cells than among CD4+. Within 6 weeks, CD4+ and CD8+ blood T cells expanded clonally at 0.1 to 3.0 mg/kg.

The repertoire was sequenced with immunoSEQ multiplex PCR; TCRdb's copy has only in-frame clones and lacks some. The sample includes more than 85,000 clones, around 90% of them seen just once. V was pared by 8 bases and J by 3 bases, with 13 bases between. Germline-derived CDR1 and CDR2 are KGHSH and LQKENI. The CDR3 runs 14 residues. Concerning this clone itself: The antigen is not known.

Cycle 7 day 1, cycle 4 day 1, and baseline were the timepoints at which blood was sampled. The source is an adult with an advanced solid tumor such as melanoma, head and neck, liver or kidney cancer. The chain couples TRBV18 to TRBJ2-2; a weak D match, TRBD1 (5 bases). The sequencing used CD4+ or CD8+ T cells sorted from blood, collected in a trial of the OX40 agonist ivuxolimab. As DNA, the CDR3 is TGTGCCAGCCAATTAACAGGAGACACCGGGGAGCTGTTTTTT. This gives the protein CASQLTGDTGELFF.